The clone carrying this TCR beta chain was recorded at least ten times. This specimen belongs to a study of CD8+CD57+ T cells in acquired aplastic anemia. TCR beta VDJ and CDR3 profiles were obtained from a genomic DNA template. TCRdb re-derived calls from the reads in MiXCR, one entry per CDR3 protein. Here the sample spans 60,000 to 75,000 distinct CDR3 sequences, around 55% being singletons. This clonotype was obtained from a human donor in good health, serving as a control. The specimen was sorted CD4+, CD8+, or CD8+CD57+ T cells (not recorded which) from PBMCs.

CDR3 coding DNA: TGTGCCAGCAGTCCGAACCTAGGGGGCTCTGGGGCCAACGTCCTGACTTTC. Translating gives CASSPNLGGSGANVLTF. J is TRBJ2-6 and V is TRBV11-3, with D perhaps matching TRBD1 (6 bases). Germline assignment: CDR1 SGHNT and CDR2 YENEEA. This CDR3 is built from 17 residues. Trimming took 6 bases from V and 0 from J, leaving 15 bases between them.